This TCR beta chain emerged from a study of cytomegalovirus exposure and HLA in healthy donors (dated by TCRdb to about 2017). Regarding the study in general: According to an earlier analysis of 587 of the donors, roughly 180 million T cells yielded 117 million unique TCR beta sequences and more than 250 Gb of sequence data. An early release covering more than 500 HLA-typed donors comprised around 300 gigabases of sequencing data and tens of millions of unique TCR sequences. Of the approximately 400 genotyped donors, approximately 83% fell in the genetic ancestry cluster associated with self-reported Caucasian donors. The study aimed to test whether cataloging public T cell receptors could reveal signatures of past pathogen exposure. The study profiled the T cell repertoires of under 850 subjects by immunosequencing and related them to cytomegalovirus serostatus. Along with the roughly 670-subject first cohort, a separate validation cohort of over 90 different subjects was used. To predict cytomegalovirus infection status, the study combined high-throughput TCR immunosequencing, statistical association of individual TCRs with disease status, and machine learning. In a later analysis, previously published TCR beta repertoires from about 670 donors were re-analyzed and high-resolution HLA genotyping was added so that TCR occurrence patterns could be studied. The later analysis used no new phenotypic data to find candidate immune exposures, relying instead on TCR beta sequences and their occurrence across donors. In an earlier analysis of 587 of the donors, high-throughput TCR beta sequencing was used to judge whether each TCR beta V gene segment behaved as functional or pseudogenic. Donor age, sex, ethnicity and CMV serostatus were collected together with the repertoire data. A later genetic analysis used genome-wide SNP genotypes for about 65% of the 666 donors, treating that subset as a discovery cohort. All discovery cohort repertoires had been generated on a single sequencing platform. Both class I and class II loci were covered by HLA typing, at four-digit resolution. Typing coverage differed by locus: A, B, C, DRB1 and DQB1 were typed in about 620-640 donors, DQA1 in 522, DPA1 in around 580, and DPB1 in just under 480. A handful of DR-DQ haplotypes were handled as single units for association and clustering because linkage in the cohort was strong. Among some 400 genotyped donors of the cohort, an average of approximately 240,000 unique TCR beta nucleotide sequences was sequenced per donor, of which 15% to 20% were non-productive. Overall study outcomes, separate from this receptor: Immune exposure information for the cohort was limited to CMV serostatus. Presence/absence analyses assumed roughly uniform sequencing depth across donors, an assumption that may not hold. In vitro tests confirmed that a few of the cytomegalovirus-associated TCR beta chains recognize cytomegalovirus antigens. According to a later analysis, parvovirus B19, influenza, CMV and Epstein-Barr virus appeared linked to several top co-occurrence clusters. Broadly in line with IMGT annotations, most TCR beta V segments showed up in productive rearrangements about 90% or about 30% of the time in an earlier analysis of several hundred of the donors. The sequencing pipeline was judged likely to have produced a cluster of highly shared sequence variants as a technical artifact. Seventeen rarely observed V segments, including chromosome 9 orphons, were excluded from the earlier analysis of just under 600 of the donors because counts were too low. Linkage disequilibrium might explain the correlated functional status among segregating V segments, but an unknown experimental factor could not be ruled out. A further reported finding was that TCR beta sequences accurately predicted the HLA-A and HLA-B alleles for most subjects in the first cohort. In a later analysis, most CMV-associated TCR beta chains were found to appear HLA-restricted, with HLA associations seemingly driven largely by CMV exposure. The study gave a list of some 150 TCR beta chains associated with cytomegalovirus. A later genetic analysis associated a missense DCLRE1C variant with V-gene and J-gene trimming of TCR beta chains, and an independent cohort replicated the association. According to the authors, the approach could potentially be generalized to other disease states and immunological phenotypes. In a later analysis, HLA-associated TCR beta chains showed more clonal expansion and lower generation probabilities than non-associated chains that were equally common. Compared with the 666-donor mean, donors in an Asian-associated ancestry cluster had fewer N-insertions in productive TCRs, according to a later genetic analysis. In this cohort, only TCR beta chains were sequenced, and detectable features were limited by the absence of alpha or paired-chain data. Because the 87-base-pair reads could not distinguish some IMGT-functional V segments, including TRBV6-2 and TRBV6-3, those segments were excluded. When HLA alleles, especially DR and DQ, strongly co-occurred, TCR associations were difficult to assign to individual alleles. The classifier was reported to diagnose cytomegalovirus status with high specificity and sensitivity in both the original cohort and the validation cohort. Because HLA typing was missing for some donors at each locus, association tests included only the typed subset. Specific HLA alleles were associated with around 18,000 TCR beta sequences at a false discovery rate of 0.05 in a later analysis. In a later analysis, the rate of TCR association differed among HLA loci, with DRB1 alleles having the most associated TCRs and HLA-C alleles having the fewest. Across donors, most TCR sequences were observed very rarely, whereas some public TCRs were present in many individuals.

Worth noting for this clone: The antigen this receptor binds is unknown. No clone much larger than this one lies a single base away; base qualities are absent.

The cohort was made up of about 610 healthy bone marrow donors. All cohort members were sampled while nominally healthy, although unrecorded immune exposures were likely present. The donor was CMV seropositive and was included in the group of 290 or so seropositive cohort members. A peripheral blood sample was provided by each donor, and peripheral blood mononuclear cells were used for TCR beta sequencing. The Qiagen DNeasy Blood Extraction Kit was used to extract genomic DNA from the blood cell samples. After removal of 0 bases from V and 0 bases from J, the junction retains 12 bases not matched to a gene. From the cysteine up to the phenylalanine, the CDR3 has a length of 19 residues. Only CDR3 DNA remains: 57 bases, in frame from the first base. CDR1 and CDR2, per the germline V gene, are SGHDT and YYEEEE. To prepare the library, the immunoSEQ multiplex PCR assay was applied. The multiplex PCR relied on a mix of 60 forward primers for TCR Vbeta segments and 13 reverse primers for TCR Jbeta segments. The CDR3 region of rearranged TCR beta genes was amplified from genomic DNA by a multiplex PCR assay. Amplified TCR beta libraries were sequenced as 87-base-pair reads on the Illumina HiSeq System. Per the original workflow: A later analysis tallied 75 million to 95 million unique TCR beta chains across the 660 or so repertoires, and some 10 million of those chains were shared by two or more donors. To remove PCR and sequencing errors, raw reads were error-corrected and collapsed into unique sequences using a nearest-neighbor algorithm that merged closely related sequences. Alignment of CDR3 sequences to IMGT reference sequences was used to assign V, D and J gene segments. For a sequence to be retained, a match of at least six nucleotides to both a V gene segment and a J gene segment was required. Rearrangements were classified as productive when the CDR3 lacked stop codons and remained in frame with V and J, and all other rearrangements were classified as non-productive. CDR3 was defined according to IMGT convention as the region running from the second conserved V-encoded cysteine to the conserved J-encoded phenylalanine. In an earlier analysis of around 540 of the donors, sequences lacking an unambiguous match to a single V gene segment were excluded. An earlier analysis of 587 of the donors classified V segments as functional when productive rearrangements were above 56.7% and as segregating when the standard deviation between donors was above 5%. A statistical classification framework was built to diagnose cytomegalovirus status from the catalog of TCR beta chain sequences. In a later analysis, V and J genes were assigned by comparing TCR nucleotide sequences against IMGT/GENE-DB human TR gene sequences. In a later analysis, CDR3 sequences and most-parsimonious VDJ recombination scenarios were assigned using the TCRdist pipeline. In a later analysis, each TCR beta chain was defined by its CDR3 amino acid sequence together with its V-gene family, and reads lacking a unique V-gene family were excluded. A later analysis removed several hundred highly shared, low-generation-probability nucleotide sequences to deal with suspected cross-contamination and a sequencing artifact. A later analysis calculated a clonal expansion index for each public chain from normalized within-repertoire ranks of inferred template counts. In a later analysis, generation probabilities were computed using a VDJ recombination model fitted to out-of-frame rearrangements, and the results were checked against IGoR. A later analysis scored TCR-TCR, TCR-HLA and TCR-CMV co-occurrence with hypergeometric tests, applying a repertoire-size bias correction to TCR pairs. To estimate false discovery rates, a later analysis permuted the HLA or CMV assignments 20 times. In a later analysis, co-occurring TCRs were grouped using DBSCAN, and TCRdist sequence similarity was added for clustering within HLA-allele-positive subsets. Co-occurrence clustering excluded repertoires with fewer than 30,000 or more than 120,000 public chains, plus five with anomalous nucleotide sharing. TCRdb provides this immuneACCESS table in a form limited to in-frame rearrangements. Some clones are lacking; in checked studies, under half of them reflect an unresolved V gene, and why the rest are absent is not known. The V and J calls and clone size are taken from that table; D and trimming were inferred from the DNA. In this sample the table shows about 95,000 clones, 75% to 85% of which occur a single time. The ten largest clones take up nearly 3.5% of the sample.

Sequenced sample: PBMCs. This sequence uses TRBV5-6 and TRBJ1-3; a stretch of 7 junction bases matches TRBD1. The TCR was taken from a man younger than 40 in good health and CMV-seropositive. The nucleotides read TGTGCCAGCAGCTTGGGGCCCGGGGACAGTTACAACTCTGGAAACACCATATATTTT. The translation is CASSLGPGDSYNSGNTIYF.